What follows is one T cell receptor (beta chain) and its context. Assay used: immunoSEQ multiplex PCR; TCRdb lists only in-frame clones, some missing. The profile shows around 100,000 clones, roughly 89% of them singletons. These data are taken from a study of control samples from healthy donors and cancer patients. The junction had 3 bases not matched to a gene; V was cut back by 0 bases and J by 0 bases. This CDR3 spans 15 amino acids. CDR1 is SGDLS, CDR2 YYNGEE, per germline. This TCR was sampled from a human donor in good health. The donor label of this sample is uncertain. The V and J genes are TRBV9 and TRBJ2-7, with TRBD1 identical over 7 bases. The specimen sequenced was blood. The CDR3, as DNA: TGTGCCAGCAGCGTAGACTCAGGGGGCTCCTACGAGCAGTACTTC. Its translation is CASSVDSGGSYEQYF.